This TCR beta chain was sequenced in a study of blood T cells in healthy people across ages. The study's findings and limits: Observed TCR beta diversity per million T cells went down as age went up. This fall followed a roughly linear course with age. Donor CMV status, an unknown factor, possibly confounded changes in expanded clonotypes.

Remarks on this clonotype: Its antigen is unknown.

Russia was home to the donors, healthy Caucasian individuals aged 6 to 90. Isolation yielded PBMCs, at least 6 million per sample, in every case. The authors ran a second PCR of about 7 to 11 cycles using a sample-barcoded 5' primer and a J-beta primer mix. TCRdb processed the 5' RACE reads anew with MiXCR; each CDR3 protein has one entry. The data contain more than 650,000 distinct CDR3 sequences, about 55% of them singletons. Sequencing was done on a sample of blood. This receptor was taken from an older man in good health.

The DNA of the CDR3 is TGCGCCAGCAGCTTGAACAGAGGGGGTATCGATGAGCAGTTCTTC. Translation gives CASSLNRGGIDEQFF. The gene calls are TRBV5-1 and TRBJ2-1, with D possibly being TRBD1 (6 bases). Trimming shortened V by 1 base and J by 8 bases, and 16 bases separated the two germline ends. The germline gives CDR1 SGHRS, CDR2 YFSETQ. The CDR3 is made up of 15 amino acids.